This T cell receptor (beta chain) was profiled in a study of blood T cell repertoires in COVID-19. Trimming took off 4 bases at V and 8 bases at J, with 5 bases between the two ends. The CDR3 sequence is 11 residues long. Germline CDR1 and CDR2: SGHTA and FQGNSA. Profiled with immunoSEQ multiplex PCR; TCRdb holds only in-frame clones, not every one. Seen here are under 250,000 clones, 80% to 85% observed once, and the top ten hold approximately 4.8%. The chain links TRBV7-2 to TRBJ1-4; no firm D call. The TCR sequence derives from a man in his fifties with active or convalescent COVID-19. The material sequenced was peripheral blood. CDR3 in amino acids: CASSSGEKLFF. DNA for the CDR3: TGTGCCAGCAGCTCCGGGGAAAAACTGTTTTTT.